This is a list of T cell receptor beta chains from one sample in a study of post-analysis software for immune sequencing data. MiXCR, applied by TCRdb to the PCR reads, yields one record per CDR3 protein. The table includes 350,000 to 450,000 distinct CDR3 sequences, less than 40% detected once. Specimen: blood. All receptors come from a girl aged 10 to 17 with multiple sclerosis. The CDR3 runs from the conserved cysteine through the conserved F or W. Fields, in order: V gene, CDR3 length, clone size, J gene, D gene, CDR3 protein, CDR3 DNA. The D gene is left open where the match is weak. Not all rows give a size; the values are once, few, many and, for expanded clones, a class.

V: TRBV25-1
length: 17
size: few
J: TRBJ2-3
D: .
CDR3: CASSIRGTGRGLDTQYF
DNA: TGTGCCAGCAGTATCAGAGGGACGGGGAGAGGGCTAGATACGCAGTATTTT

V: TRBV12-3/TRBV12-4
length: 13
size: .
J: TRBJ1-2
D: TRBD1
CDR3: CASSYRGSRGYTF
DNA: TGTGCCAGCAGTTACAGGGGATCTCGCGGCTACACCTTC

V: TRBV4-3
length: 17
size: few
J: TRBJ2-1
D: TRBD2
CDR3: CASSPLEAGLDYNEQFF
DNA: TGCGCCAGCAGCCCCCTGGAAGCCGGACTAGACTACAATGAGCAGTTCTTC

V: TRBV28
length: 13
size: few
J: TRBJ2-4
D: .
CDR3: CASSSDIKNIQYF
DNA: TGTGCCAGCAGTTCGGATATTAAAAACATTCAGTACTTC

V: TRBV6-5
length: 12
size: .
J: TRBJ2-1
D: .
CDR3: CASSPPGGEQFF
DNA: TGTGCCAGCAGCCCCCCCGGGGGCGAACAGTTCTTC

V: TRBV5-1
length: 16
size: .
J: TRBJ2-7
D: TRBD1
CDR3: CASSLDPGQGMDEQYF
DNA: TGCGCCAGCAGCTTGGACCCGGGACAGGGTATGGACGAGCAGTACTTC

V: TRBV7-9
length: 16
size: .
J: TRBJ2-4
D: .
CDR3: CASSSSAVLAKSIQYF
DNA: TGTGCCAGCAGCTCCAGCGCGGTACTAGCCAAAAGCATTCAGTACTTC

V: TRBV20-1
length: 13
size: .
J: TRBJ2-7
D: .
CDR3: CSGSRSPSYEQYF
DNA: TGCAGTGGAAGCAGAAGTCCCTCCTACGAGCAGTACTTC

V: TRBV18
length: 15
size: few
J: TRBJ1-6
D: .
CDR3: CASSPKEGYNSPLHF
DNA: TGTGCCAGCTCACCTAAAGAAGGATATAATTCACCCCTCCACTTT

V: TRBV6-1
length: 14
size: .
J: TRBJ2-7
D: .
CDR3: CASSYYSGSYEQYF
DNA: TGTGCCAGCAGCTACTATTCGGGGTCCTACGAGCAGTACTTC

V: TRBV20-1
length: 16
size: .
J: TRBJ1-5
D: .
CDR3: CSAEQRGRVGNQPQHF
DNA: TGCAGTGCCGAACAACGGGGCCGGGTGGGCAATCAGCCCCAGCATTTT

V: TRBV12-3/TRBV12-4
length: 15
size: .
J: TRBJ2-1
D: .
CDR3: CASSLFRDRYNEQFF
DNA: TGTGCCAGCAGTTTGTTTCGGGACCGCTACAATGAGCAGTTCTTC

V: TRBV29-1
length: 12
size: few
J: TRBJ2-7
D: .
CDR3: CSVASDSYEQYF
DNA: TGCAGCGTTGCGTCAGACTCCTACGAGCAGTACTTC

V: TRBV6-1
length: 15
size: few
J: TRBJ1-2
D: TRBD1
CDR3: CASSEWAGGAYGYTF
DNA: TGTGCCAGCAGTGAATGGGCAGGGGGCGCCTATGGCTACACCTTC

V: TRBV7-2
length: 17
size: few
J: TRBJ1-2
D: .
CDR3: CASSFGSREGLTYGYTF
DNA: TGTGCCAGCAGCTTCGGGAGCAGGGAAGGCCTAACCTATGGCTACACCTTC

V: TRBV6-5
length: 13
size: .
J: TRBJ1-2
D: .
CDR3: CASSYSGGGGYTF
DNA: TGTGCCAGCAGTTACTCGGGGGGGGGAGGCTACACCTTC

V: TRBV11-3
length: 15
size: .
J: TRBJ2-1
D: TRBD1
CDR3: CASSSGTGGWNEQFF
DNA: TGTGCCAGCAGCTCAGGGACAGGGGGATGGAATGAGCAGTTCTTC

V: TRBV4-1
length: 16
size: .
J: TRBJ1-3
D: .
CDR3: CASSQRAGTPGNTIYF
DNA: TGCGCCAGCAGCCAGCGGGCCGGGACACCTGGAAACACCATATATTTT

V: TRBV6-6
length: 15
size: .
J: TRBJ2-5
D: TRBD1
CDR3: CASSYSEGGAETQYF
DNA: TGTGCCAGCAGTTACTCGGAAGGGGGCGCCGAGACCCAGTACTTC

V: TRBV4-1
length: 15
size: .
J: TRBJ1-1
D: .
CDR3: CASSQEARMNTEAFF
DNA: TGCGCCAGCAGCCAAGAGGCCAGGATGAACACTGAAGCTTTCTTT

V: TRBV29-1
length: 12
size: few
J: TRBJ2-7
D: TRBD2
CDR3: CSVGGGVYEQYF
DNA: TGCAGCGTTGGCGGGGGGGTCTACGAGCAGTACTTC

V: TRBV7-2
length: 13
size: .
J: TRBJ2-7
D: .
CDR3: CASSLARTYEQYF
DNA: TGTGCCAGCAGCTTAGCGAGGACCTACGAGCAGTACTTC